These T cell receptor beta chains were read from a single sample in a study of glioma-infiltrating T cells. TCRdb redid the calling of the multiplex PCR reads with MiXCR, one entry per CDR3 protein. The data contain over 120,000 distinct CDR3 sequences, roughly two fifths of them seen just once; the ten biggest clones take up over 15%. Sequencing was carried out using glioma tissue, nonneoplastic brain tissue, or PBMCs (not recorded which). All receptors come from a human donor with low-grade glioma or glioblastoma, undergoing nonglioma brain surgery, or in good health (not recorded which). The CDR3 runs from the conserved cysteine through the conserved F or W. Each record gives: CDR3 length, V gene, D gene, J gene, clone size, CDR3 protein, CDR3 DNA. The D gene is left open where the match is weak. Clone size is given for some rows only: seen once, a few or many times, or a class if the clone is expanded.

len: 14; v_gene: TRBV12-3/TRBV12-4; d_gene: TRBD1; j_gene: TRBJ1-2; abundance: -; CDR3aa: CASSQEDRVYGYTF; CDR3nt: TGTGCCAGCAGTCAAGAGGACAGGGTCTATGGCTACACCTTC
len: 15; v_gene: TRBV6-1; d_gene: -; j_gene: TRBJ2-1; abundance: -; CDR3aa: CASSGISGSYNEQFF; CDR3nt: TGTGCCAGCAGTGGTATTAGCGGATCCTACAATGAGCAGTTCTTC
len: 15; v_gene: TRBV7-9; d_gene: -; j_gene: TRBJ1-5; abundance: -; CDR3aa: CASSPKGTVPQPQHF; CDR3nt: TGTGCCAGCAGCCCCAAAGGTACGGTTCCCCAGCCCCAGCATTTT
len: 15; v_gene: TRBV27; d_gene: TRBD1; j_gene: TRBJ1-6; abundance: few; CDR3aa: CASSPRTGVNSPLHF; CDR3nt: TGTGCCAGCAGTCCACGTACAGGGGTGAATTCACCCCTCCACTTT
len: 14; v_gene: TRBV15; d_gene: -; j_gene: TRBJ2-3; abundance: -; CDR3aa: CATRAASESGTQYF; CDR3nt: TGTGCCACCAGGGCGGCTTCCGAATCTGGGACGCAGTATTTT
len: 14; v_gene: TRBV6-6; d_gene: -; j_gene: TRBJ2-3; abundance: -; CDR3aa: CASSFGAYTDTQYF; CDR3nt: TGTGCCAGCAGTTTTGGAGCCTACACAGATACGCAGTATTTT
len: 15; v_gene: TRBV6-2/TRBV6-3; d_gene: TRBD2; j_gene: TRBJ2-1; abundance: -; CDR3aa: CASSYAGEGSNEQFF; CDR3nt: TGTGCCAGCAGTTACGCGGGGGAAGGGAGCAATGAGCAGTTCTTC
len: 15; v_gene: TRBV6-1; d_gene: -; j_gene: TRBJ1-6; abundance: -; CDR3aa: CASRTDGFYNSPLHF; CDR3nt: TGTGCCAGCAGAACGGACGGATTCTATAATTCACCCCTCCACTTT
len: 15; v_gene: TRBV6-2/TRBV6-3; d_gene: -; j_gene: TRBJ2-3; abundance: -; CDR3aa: CASSYSTTDADTQYF; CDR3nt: TGTGCCAGCAGTTACTCGACTACAGACGCAGATACGCAGTATTTT
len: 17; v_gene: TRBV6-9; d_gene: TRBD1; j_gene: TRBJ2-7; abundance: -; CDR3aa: CASSYSLTGTGAHEQYF; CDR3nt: TGTGCCAGCAGTTACTCGTTGACCGGGACAGGGGCCCACGAGCAGTACTTC
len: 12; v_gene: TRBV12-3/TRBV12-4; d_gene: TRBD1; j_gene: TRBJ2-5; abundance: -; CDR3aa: CASSWTGETQYF; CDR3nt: TGTGCCAGCAGTTGGACAGGAGAGACCCAGTACTTC
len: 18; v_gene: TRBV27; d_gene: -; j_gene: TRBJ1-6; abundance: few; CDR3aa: CASSSSPQGPTYNSPLHF; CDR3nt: TGTGCCAGCAGTTCGTCCCCGCAGGGGCCTACCTATAATTCACCCCTCCACTTT
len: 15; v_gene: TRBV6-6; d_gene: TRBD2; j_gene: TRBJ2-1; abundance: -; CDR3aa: CASSYSAGGTNEQFF; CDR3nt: TGTGCCAGCAGTTACTCTGCGGGAGGGACTAATGAGCAGTTCTTC
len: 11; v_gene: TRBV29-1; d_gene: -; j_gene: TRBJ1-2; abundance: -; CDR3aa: CSVGPVDGYTF; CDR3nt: TGCAGCGTTGGGCCGGTCGATGGCTACACCTTC
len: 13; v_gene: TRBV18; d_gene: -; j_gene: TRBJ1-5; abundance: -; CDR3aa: CASSPGEGQPQHF; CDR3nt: TGTGCCAGCTCACCAGGGGAGGGTCAGCCCCAGCATTTT
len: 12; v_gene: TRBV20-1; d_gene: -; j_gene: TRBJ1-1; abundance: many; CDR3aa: CSAREYSPEAFF; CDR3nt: TGCAGTGCTAGAGAATACAGTCCTGAAGCTTTCTTT
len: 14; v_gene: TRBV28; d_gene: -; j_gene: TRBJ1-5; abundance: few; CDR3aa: CASSASGSGQPQHF; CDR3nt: TGTGCCAGCAGCGCGTCCGGGAGCGGACAGCCCCAGCATTTT
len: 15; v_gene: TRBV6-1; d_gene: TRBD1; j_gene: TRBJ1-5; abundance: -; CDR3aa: CASKTGTGSNQPQHF; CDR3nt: TGTGCCAGCAAGACCGGGACAGGTAGCAATCAGCCCCAGCATTTT
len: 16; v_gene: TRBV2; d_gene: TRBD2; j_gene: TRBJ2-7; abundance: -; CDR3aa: CASSGLAGGRSYEQYF; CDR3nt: TGTGCCAGCAGTGGGTTAGCGGGGGGACGATCCTACGAGCAGTACTTC
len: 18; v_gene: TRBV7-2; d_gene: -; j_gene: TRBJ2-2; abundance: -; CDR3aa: CASSLMGGASRGTGELFF; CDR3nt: TGTGCCAGCAGCTTAATGGGGGGTGCCTCACGTGGAACCGGGGAGCTGTTTTTT
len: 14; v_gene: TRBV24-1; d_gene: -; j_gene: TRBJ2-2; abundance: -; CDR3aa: CATSDFRNTGELFF; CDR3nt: TGTGCCACCAGTGATTTCAGAAACACCGGGGAGCTGTTTTTT
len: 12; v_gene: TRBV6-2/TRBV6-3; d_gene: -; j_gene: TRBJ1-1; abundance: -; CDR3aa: CASSRQVTEAFF; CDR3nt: TGTGCCAGCAGCCGACAGGTTACTGAAGCTTTCTTT
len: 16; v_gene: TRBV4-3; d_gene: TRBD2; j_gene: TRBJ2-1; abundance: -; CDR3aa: CASSLDFVAGANEQFF; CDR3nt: TGCGCCAGCAGCTTGGATTTTGTAGCGGGAGCGAATGAGCAGTTCTTC
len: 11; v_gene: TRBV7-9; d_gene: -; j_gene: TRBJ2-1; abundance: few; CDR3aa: CASSGYNEQFF; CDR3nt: TGTGCCAGCAGCGGGTACAATGAGCAGTTCTTC
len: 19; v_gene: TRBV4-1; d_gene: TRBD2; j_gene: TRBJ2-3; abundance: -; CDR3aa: CASSQVISGRPYVADTQYF; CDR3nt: TGCGCCAGCAGCCAAGTGATTAGCGGGAGACCCTATGTGGCAGATACGCAGTATTTT
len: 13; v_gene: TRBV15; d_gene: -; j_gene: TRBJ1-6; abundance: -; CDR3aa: CATSRALNSPLHF; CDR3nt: TGTGCCACCAGCAGAGCGCTTAATTCACCCCTCCACTTT
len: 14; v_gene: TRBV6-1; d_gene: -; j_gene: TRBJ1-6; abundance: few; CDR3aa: CASSVRLYNSPLHF; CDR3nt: TGTGCCAGCAGTGTTCGGCTCTATAATTCACCCCTCCACTTT
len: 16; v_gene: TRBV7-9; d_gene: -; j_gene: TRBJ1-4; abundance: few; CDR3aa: CASSFTSTGTNEKLFF; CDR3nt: TGTGCCAGCAGCTTCACATCCACCGGAACTAATGAAAAACTGTTTTTT
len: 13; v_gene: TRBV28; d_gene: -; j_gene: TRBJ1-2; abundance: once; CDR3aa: CASKRKGYYGYTF; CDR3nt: TGTGCCAGCAAGCGGAAGGGGTACTATGGCTACACCTTC
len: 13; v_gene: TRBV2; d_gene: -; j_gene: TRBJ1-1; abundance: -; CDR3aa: CASNLLGNTEAFF; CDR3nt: TGTGCCAGCAATTTGTTGGGGAACACTGAAGCTTTCTTT
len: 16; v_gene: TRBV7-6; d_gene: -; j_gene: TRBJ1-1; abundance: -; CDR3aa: CASSLEPGAMNTEAFF; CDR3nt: TGTGCCAGCAGCCTCGAACCGGGGGCTATGAACACTGAAGCTTTCTTT
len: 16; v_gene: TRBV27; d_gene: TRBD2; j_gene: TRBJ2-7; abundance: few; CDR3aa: CASSLLGGISSYEQYF; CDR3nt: TGTGCCAGCAGTTTACTCGGGGGGATAAGCTCCTACGAGCAGTACTTC
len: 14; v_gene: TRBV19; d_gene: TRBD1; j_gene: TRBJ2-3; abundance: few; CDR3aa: CASNRGTGGNTQYF; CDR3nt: TGTGCCAGTAATCGAGGGACAGGGGGCAATACGCAGTATTTT
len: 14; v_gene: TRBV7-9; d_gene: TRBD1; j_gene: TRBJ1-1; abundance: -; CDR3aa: CASSQDRGIGEAFF; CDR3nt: TGTGCCAGCAGCCAAGACAGGGGAATAGGTGAAGCTTTCTTT
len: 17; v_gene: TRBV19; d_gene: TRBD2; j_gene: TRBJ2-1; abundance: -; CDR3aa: CASSISGRASGFNEQFF; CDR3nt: TGTGCCAGTAGTATCAGTGGGCGGGCTAGCGGGTTCAATGAGCAGTTCTTC
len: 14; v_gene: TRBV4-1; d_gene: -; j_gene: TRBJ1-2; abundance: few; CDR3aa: CASSQAGRGYGYTF; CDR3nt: TGCGCCAGCAGCCAAGCCGGGAGAGGCTATGGCTACACCTTC
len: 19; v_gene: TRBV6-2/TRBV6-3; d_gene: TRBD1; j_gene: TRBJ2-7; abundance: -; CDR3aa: CASSYDLIPGTGVVYEQYF; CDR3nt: TGTGCCAGCAGTTATGACCTTATTCCGGGGACAGGGGTCGTGTACGAGCAGTACTTC
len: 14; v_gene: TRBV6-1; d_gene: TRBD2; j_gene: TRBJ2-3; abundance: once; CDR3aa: CAISFSGSADTQYF; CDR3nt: TGTGCCATCAGCTTTAGCGGGAGCGCAGATACGCAGTATTTT
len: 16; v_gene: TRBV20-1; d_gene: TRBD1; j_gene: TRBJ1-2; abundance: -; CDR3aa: CSARGDRGRFVYGYTF; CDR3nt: TGCAGTGCTAGAGGAGACAGGGGGCGCTTTGTCTATGGCTACACCTTC
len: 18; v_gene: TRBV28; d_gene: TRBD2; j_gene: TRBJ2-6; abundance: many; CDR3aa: CASSLSREGSSGANVLTF; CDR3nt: TGTGCCAGCAGTTTATCCCGGGAGGGAAGCTCTGGGGCCAACGTCCTGACTTTC
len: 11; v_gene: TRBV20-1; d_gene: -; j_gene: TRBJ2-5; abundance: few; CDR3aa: CSPIQQETQYF; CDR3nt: TGCAGTCCGATACAGCAAGAGACCCAGTACTTC
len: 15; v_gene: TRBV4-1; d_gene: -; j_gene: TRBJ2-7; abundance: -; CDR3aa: CASSQVNTGSYEQYF; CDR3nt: TGCGCCAGCAGCCAAGTAAACACGGGTTCCTACGAGCAGTACTTC
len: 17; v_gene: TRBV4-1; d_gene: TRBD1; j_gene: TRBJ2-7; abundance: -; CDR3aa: CASSQAPGTGAHSEVYF; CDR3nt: TGCGCCAGCAGCCAAGCACCCGGAACAGGGGCACATTCCGAAGTGTACTTC
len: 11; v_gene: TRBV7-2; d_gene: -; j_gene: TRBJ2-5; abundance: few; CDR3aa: CASSLGGTQYF; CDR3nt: TGTGCCAGCAGCTTGGGCGGGACCCAGTACTTC
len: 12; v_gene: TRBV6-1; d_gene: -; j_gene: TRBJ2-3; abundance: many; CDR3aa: CASQGSTDTQYF; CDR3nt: TGTGCCAGTCAGGGGTCCACAGATACGCAGTATTTT
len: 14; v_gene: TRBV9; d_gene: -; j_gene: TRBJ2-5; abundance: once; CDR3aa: CASSARGGLETQYF; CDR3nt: TGTGCCAGCAGCGCCAGAGGGGGATTAGAGACCCAGTACTTC
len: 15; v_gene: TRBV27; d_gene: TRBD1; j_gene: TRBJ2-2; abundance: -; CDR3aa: CASSPWTGGGKELFF; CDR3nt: TGTGCCAGCAGTCCTTGGACAGGGGGCGGAAAGGAGCTGTTTTTT
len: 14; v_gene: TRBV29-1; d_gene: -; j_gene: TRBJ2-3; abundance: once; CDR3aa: CSVGGPQGTDTQYF; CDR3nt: TGCAGCGTTGGAGGTCCCCAGGGTACAGATACGCAGTATTTT
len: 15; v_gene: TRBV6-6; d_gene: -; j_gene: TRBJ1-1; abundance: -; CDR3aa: CASSYQTGLGTEAFF; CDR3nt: TGTGCCAGCAGTTACCAAACAGGGCTGGGCACTGAAGCTTTCTTT
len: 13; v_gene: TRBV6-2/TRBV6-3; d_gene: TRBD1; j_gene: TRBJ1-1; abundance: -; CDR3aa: CASRWTGGTEAFF; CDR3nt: TGTGCCAGCAGGTGGACAGGCGGCACTGAAGCTTTCTTT
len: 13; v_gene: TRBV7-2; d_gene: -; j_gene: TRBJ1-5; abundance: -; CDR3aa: CASSLGTDQPQHF; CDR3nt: TGTGCCAGCAGCTTAGGGACCGATCAGCCCCAGCATTTT
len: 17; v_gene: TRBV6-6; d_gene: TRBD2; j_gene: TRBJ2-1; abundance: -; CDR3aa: CASRHPLGLAGNNEQFF; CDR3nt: TGTGCCAGCAGACACCCTCTCGGACTAGCGGGAAACAATGAGCAGTTCTTC
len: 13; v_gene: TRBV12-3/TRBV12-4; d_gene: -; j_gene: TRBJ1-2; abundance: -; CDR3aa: CASSPGVVYGYTF; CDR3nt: TGTGCCAGCAGCCCAGGGGTGGTCTACGGCTACACCTTC
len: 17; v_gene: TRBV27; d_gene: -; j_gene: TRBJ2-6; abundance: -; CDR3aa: CASSPGRGFSGANVLTF; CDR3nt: TGTGCCAGCAGTCCGGGACGGGGATTCTCTGGGGCCAACGTCCTGACTTTC
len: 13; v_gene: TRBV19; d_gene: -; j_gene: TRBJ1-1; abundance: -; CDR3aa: CASSIASGAEAFF; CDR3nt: TGTGCCAGTAGTATAGCCTCGGGCGCTGAAGCTTTCTTT
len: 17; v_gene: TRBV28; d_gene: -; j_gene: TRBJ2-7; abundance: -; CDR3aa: CASSFRPTITSSYEQYF; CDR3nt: TGTGCCAGCAGTTTCCGCCCCACTATAACTAGCTCCTACGAGCAGTACTTC
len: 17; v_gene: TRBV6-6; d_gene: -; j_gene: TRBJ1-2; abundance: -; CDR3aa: CASSYSFVAGARYGYTF; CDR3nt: TGTGCCAGCAGTTACTCATTCGTCGCGGGGGCGCGATATGGCTACACCTTC
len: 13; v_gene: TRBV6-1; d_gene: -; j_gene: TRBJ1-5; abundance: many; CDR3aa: CASSVDRVQPQHF; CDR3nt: TGTGCCAGCAGTGTGGACCGCGTTCAGCCCCAGCATTTT
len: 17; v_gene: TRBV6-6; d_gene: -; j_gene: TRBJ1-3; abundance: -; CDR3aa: CASSYFGKRGSGNTIYF; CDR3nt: TGTGCCAGCAGTTACTTCGGAAAAAGAGGGTCTGGAAACACCATATATTTT
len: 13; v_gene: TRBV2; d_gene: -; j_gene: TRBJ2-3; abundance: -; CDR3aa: CASSSGERGTQYF; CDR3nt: TGTGCCAGCAGCAGCGGAGAGAGAGGTACGCAGTATTTT